A single T cell receptor beta chain is shown here with its context. Its specificity is not known. The germline V gene encodes CDR1 PRHDT and CDR2 FYEKMQ (reference sequence). The CDR3 covers 19 residues. The V segment lost 4 bases and the J segment 0 bases; nucleotides outside the gene matches: 10. The entry originates in a study of regulatory T cells in long-lasting Graves disease. Study at large: For under 3 months, newly diagnosed Graves' patients had been taking antithyroid drugs. Overall study results and limits: Sampling was limited to peripheral blood rather than thyroid tissue. Persistent disease favored TRBV28, TRBJ1-2 and TRBJ2-5.

CDR3-region Arm-PCR and iRepertoire HTBI primers produced the TCR beta libraries. Using its own MiXCR run on the multiplex PCR reads, TCRdb lists one record per CDR3 protein. The sample lists roughly 350,000 distinct CDR3 sequences, about 17% occurring once. As for time point: newly diagnosed GD, antithyroid drugs for less than 3 months. The TCR library used RNA extracted from PBMCs. Separately, the same data were catalogued under a study of T cells in Graves' hyperthyroidism and ophthalmopathy.

The rearrangement links TRBV13 to TRBJ2-6, with 9 positions matching TRBD2. The receptor comes from a woman under 30 with Graves disease. Here the sequenced sample was peripheral blood mononuclear cells (PBMCs), taken at new diagnosis, from a patient treated with antithyroid drugs. The CDR3 DNA follows: TGTGCCAGCAGCTCCGGGACTAGCCTAGCGAACTCTGGGGCCAACGTCCTGACTTTC. Protein sequence: CASSSGTSLANSGANVLTF.